This T cell receptor beta chain was captured in a study of T cell responses to AZD1222 COVID-19 vaccine (TCRdb year 2021). In terms of the full investigation: A total of around 240 trial participants underwent TCR sequencing, of whom around 200 received two doses of AZD1222 and some 25 received two doses of the MenACWY control vaccine. Trial participants were enrolled by age into 18-55, 56-69 and 70-plus year subgroups, with about 150, 28 and 57 TCR-sequenced participants respectively. Study-wide findings and limitations: No day 14 peak-response samples were available, so repertoires were characterized only after the peak T cell response. After two AZD1222 doses, both the breadth and the depth of spike-specific TCRs were significantly higher than at day 0 and than in MenACWY recipients. In the small 56-69-year group, the increase in depth fell short of significance, most likely because of low power. Nearly half of unique spike-specific TCRs reportedly recognized epitopes outside regions mutated in the B.1.351 and B.1.1.7 variants. Only a handful of AZD1222 recipients were SARS-CoV-2 seropositive at baseline, limiting conclusions about previously exposed vaccinees. Participants were mostly white British and included more females than males, and it was suggested by the authors that clonal diversity may have been underestimated. Vaccine-associated CD4 TCRs spanned the whole spike protein, with dominant responses in regions 160-218 and 743-854.

A remark on this clone: It lacks a known antigen. Within one base of it there is no much larger clone, and no base qualities were kept.

The CDR3 regions of human TCRbeta chains were analyzed by immunosequencing. Regarding the original processing steps: TCRs in the repertoires were matched against a reference library of SARS-CoV-2-specific TCRs that had been generated with the MIRA antigen-specificity platform. Breadth was defined as the fraction of unique TCRs that were SARS-CoV-2-associated. Depth was defined as the fraction of total T cells that were SARS-CoV-2-associated. Each spike-specific TCR was assigned to its reactive spike region and to a CD4 or CD8 class using the MIRA data. Log10-transformed breadth and depth values were compared by one-way ANOVA with Sidak's multiple comparisons tests. TCRdb obtained this table from immuneACCESS and retained in-frame rearrangements with V and J assigned. These tables miss some clones; where compared with another copy, unresolved V genes account for less than half of the shortfall, and the remainder is unexplained. V, J and clone size derive from that table, while D and trimming were established from the DNA sequence. In all, the sample holds about 120,000 clones, and 75% to 95% of those were seen once. The ten biggest clones cover 4% to 4.5% of the sample.

The sample's time point, from its label and the paper: about 28 days (+/-7) after the second vaccine dose. Sample treatment or condition, as interpreted from the label and publication: meningococcal conjugate vaccine given as trial control. Samples from vaccinated people were obtained from the UK trials COV001 and COV002, which included a single-blind randomized controlled phase 2/3 trial of AZD1222 (ChAdOx1 nCoV-19) in healthy adults. Trial participant PBMC samples were collected at day 0 and day 28 after the second dose for TCRbeta chain sequencing. In the germline V gene, CDR1 corresponds to SGHTS and CDR2 to YDEGEE. Its CDR3 holds 18 amino acids, cysteine through valine. Solely the CDR3 DNA is kept, with 54 bases framed from the first base. Cut back by 2 bases and 0 bases, the V and J ends lie 21 bases apart.

The chain was built from TRBV5-8 and TRBJ2-7, and the D gene may be TRBD1, 5 bases matching. This clonotype was sampled from an adult who received the MenACWY meningococcal vaccine as a control. Specimen: peripheral blood, collected 28 days after the second dose of the MenACWY control vaccine. The encoded CDR3 is CASSFPLATASSSYEQYV. The DNA sequence is TGTGCCAGCAGCTTCCCTCTCGCGACAGCCTCGAGCTCCTACGAGCAGTACGTC.